The clone carrying this TCR beta chain was recorded a few times. Germline V gene data show CDR1 as ENHRY and CDR2 as SYGVKD. The CDR3 runs to 13 residues. Trimming pared 8 bases from V and 4 bases from J, leaving 15 bases between. This entry is derived from a study of cytomegalovirus exposure and HLA in healthy donors. Use of 60 Vbeta and 13 Jbeta primers characterized the PCR. The data were produced by immunoSEQ multiplex PCR, yet TCRdb's version contains in-frame clones alone and is incomplete. The sample carries about 90,000 clones, more than 55% recorded once. The chain is built from TRBV10-3 and TRBJ2-7, with D maybe TRBD1 (6 bases). Sequencing used PBMCs. The sequence derives from a woman younger than 45 in good health and CMV-seropositive. CDR3 sequence (DNA): TGTGCCATCGGCGAGGACAGACGGTACGAGCAGTACTTC. It yields the protein CAIGEDRRYEQYF.